This record covers a single T cell receptor (beta chain). Its antigen is not identified. Time point described: pre-treatment sample, taken before nivolumab and TIL therapy. Adults with stage 4 NSCLC were enrolled in a phase I trial. The data are from a study of TIL therapy for anti-PD-1-resistant metastatic lung cancer. Study overall: Median tumor mutation burden was about 1.5 mutations per megabase. Regarding the study as a whole: This highly selected cohort may not generalize to typical lung cancer patients.

Germline values: CDR1 SEHNR, CDR2 FQNEAQ (reference sequence). Trimming stripped 1 base from V and 5 bases from J, with 11 bases between. This CDR3 has 15 amino acids. The immunoSEQ assay was v3. The table came from immunoSEQ multiplex PCR; TCRdb's copy has only in-frame clones and leaves some out. The table includes about 19,000 clones, almost 80% detected once. The V and J genes are TRBV7-9 and TRBJ2-2; a possible D gene is TRBD1 (5 bases). The sequences come from blood, collected at baseline. This clonotype originated in a person aged 25 to 80 with non-small cell lung cancer. This CDR3 is CASSLVSAGTGELFF. The DNA of the CDR3 is TGTGCCAGCAGCTTAGTGTCGGCAGGGACCGGGGAGCTGTTTTTT.